The 27 T cell receptor beta chains presented below share a single source sample, sequenced in a study of PD-1 blockade in classical Hodgkin lymphoma. Repertoires were generated with immunoSEQ multiplex PCR, while TCRdb's copy carries only in-frame clones and drops some. The sample carries 90,000 to 120,000 clones, nearly 90% recorded once. Every patient experienced relapse after autologous stem cell transplantation, and brentuximab vedotin exposure varied. Sequencing used peripheral blood mononuclear cells (PBMCs), obtained before the second cycle of nivolumab. The receptors derive from a human donor with classical Hodgkin lymphoma.

In this sample, this clone turned up a few times. The rearrangement joins TRBV30 to TRBJ1-5; TRBD1 aligns across 10 bases. The J segment lost 3 bases and the V segment lost 2 bases, leaving 7 bases of the junction unmatched. The CDR3 length is 16 residues. CDR1 GTSNPN and CDR2 SVGIG come from the germline V gene (reference sequence). Here the CDR3 reads CAWSLTGTGVNQPQHF. The CDR3 nucleotides are TGTGCCTGGAGTCTTACCGGGACAGGGGTCAATCAGCCCCAGCATTTT.

The chain couples TRBV2 to TRBJ2-1, with D possibly being TRBD2 (6 bases). Trimming cost V 8 bases and J 6 bases, with 8 bases left between them. From germline, CDR1 is SNHLY and CDR2 FYNNEI. The CDR3 consists of 11 residues. The CDR3 spells CASGRGNEQFF. As DNA, the CDR3 is TGTGCCAGCGGGCGGGGCAATGAGCAGTTCTTC.

The chain links TRBV18 to TRBJ1-2, with D tentatively TRBD1 (5 bases). Germline CDR1 and CDR2: KGHSH and LQKENI. Trimming left V 1 base short and J 2 bases short, with 8 bases between. There are 14 residues in the CDR3. CDR3 nucleotides: TGTGCCAGCTCACCACAGGGGACCAACTATGGCTACACCTTC. This sequence encodes CASSPQGTNYGYTF.

The rearrangement uses TRBV5-1 and TRBJ2-1; 8 nucleotides line up with TRBD2. Germline V lookup: CDR1 SGHRS, CDR2 YFSETQ. V was clipped by 4 bases and J by 2 bases; unmatched bases: 5. The CDR3 sequence is 15 residues long. CDR3 sequence reads: CASSPLAGTYNEQFF. The DNA of the CDR3 is TGCGCCAGCAGCCCCTTAGCGGGAACCTACAATGAGCAGTTCTTC. Full variable domain (missing parts from reference TRBV5-1 and TRBJ2-1): KAGVTQTPRYLIKTRGQQVTLSCSPISGHRSVSWYQQTPGQGLQFLFEYFSETQRNKGNFPGRFSGRQFSNSRSEMNVSTLELGDSALYLCASSPLAGTYNEQFFGPGTRLTVL.

This sequence joins TRBV6-5 and TRBJ1-2; possible D gene TRBD1, 5 bases. The CDR3 has 13 amino acids. Germline V lookup: CDR1 MNHEY, CDR2 SVGAGI. Trimming stripped 4 bases from V and 4 bases from J, with 10 bases between. The CDR3: CASSFAGSYGYTF. DNA of the CDR3: TGTGCCAGCAGTTTTGCAGGGAGCTATGGCTACACCTTC.

The chain uses TRBV7-2 and TRBJ1-1, with D possibly TRBD1 on 5 matching bases. V lost 5 bases to trimming and J lost 2 bases, with 9 bases between them. The CDR3 contains 13 residues. Per the germline V gene, CDR1 is SGHTA and CDR2 is FQGNSA. The chain's CDR3 is CASSHGGNTEAFF. CDR3 nucleotides: TGTGCCAGCAGCCATGGGGGAAACACTGAAGCTTTCTTT.

J is TRBJ2-1 and V is TRBV15; 9 bases align to TRBD2. CDR1 is LNHNV, CDR2 YYDKDF, per germline (reference sequence). V shed 0 bases and J 6 bases; nucleotides not matched to a gene: 6. The CDR3 covers 16 residues. The CDR3 nucleotides read TGTGCCACCAGCAGAGATAGCGGGAGCTTTGGCAATGAGCAGTTCTTC. It codes for CATSRDSGSFGNEQFF. Based on the CDR3 plus reference TRBV15 and TRBJ2-1, the full variable domain is DAMVIQNPRYQVTQFGKPVTLSCSQTLNHNVMYWYQQKSSQAPKLLFHYYDKDFNNEADTPDNFQSRRPNTSFCFLDIRSPGLGDTAMYLCATSRDSGSFGNEQFFGPGTRLTVL.

The chain couples TRBV6-5 to TRBJ1-2; weak D call: TRBD1 (5 bases). CDR1 is MNHEY and CDR2 is SVGAGI in the germline V gene. The V and J ends lost 0 bases and 0 bases respectively, with 11 bases between them. CDR3 size: 16 residues. CDR3 DNA: TGTGCCAGCAGTTACTCGGGGGGATTAGCTAACTATGGCTACACCTTC. It specifies CASSYSGGLANYGYTF.

V usage is TRBV2 and J usage is TRBJ2-3; D uncertain. The CDR3 sequence is 16 residues long. Germline-derived CDR1 and CDR2 are SNHLY and FYNNEI. V lost 4 bases to trimming and J lost 0 bases, with 14 bases between them. The CDR3 sequence: CASSVSSAKSTDTQYF. The CDR3 DNA reads as TGTGCCAGCAGTGTCTCCTCCGCCAAAAGCACAGATACGCAGTATTTT.

The gene calls are TRBV18 and TRBJ1-1; a weak D match, TRBD1 (5 bases). This CDR3 is 14 amino acids long. Germline V gene lookup returns CDR1 KGHSH and CDR2 LQKENI. The V end was cut by 6 bases, the J end by 4 bases, with 15 bases between. CDR3 sequence (DNA): TGTGCCAGCTCCCCGTCGGGCGGGGGCACTGAAGCTTTCTTT. Its translation: CASSPSGGGTEAFF.

The J gene is TRBJ2-1, the V gene TRBV7-2; D is ambiguous. In germline, CDR1 is SGHTA, CDR2 FQGNSA. The CDR3 spans 14 residues. Trimming pared 8 bases from V and 5 bases from J, leaving 16 bases between. CDR3 in DNA: TGTGCCAGCGCCTACACCCACAGTCACAATGAGCAGTTCTTC. Encoded protein: CASAYTHSHNEQFF.

To note about this clone: In the same sample, other DNA sequences code for this CDR3. This rearrangement joins TRBV7-2 to TRBJ1-3; 7 nucleotides agree with TRBD1. Per germline, CDR1 SGHTA and CDR2 FQGNSA. With V trimmed by 5 bases and J by 3 bases, 7 bases remained unmatched. The CDR3 is made up of 15 amino acids. DNA for the CDR3: TGTGCCAGCAGCCCCCAGGGGGGGAGTGGAAACACCATATATTTT. Protein: CASSPQGGSGNTIYF.

This chain links TRBV10-3 with TRBJ2-1; 9 nucleotides align to TRBD1. The CDR3 sequence is 11 residues long. Germline values: CDR1 ENHRY, CDR2 SYGVKD. Losses at the gene ends were 6 bases for V and 12 bases for J; bases not matched to a gene: 3. The CDR3 loop is CAISPGQGQFF. CDR3 in DNA: TGTGCCATCAGCCCGGGACAGGGGCAGTTCTTC.

This sequence joins TRBV7-2 and TRBJ2-5; TRBD1 or TRBD2 may be the D gene (5 bases each). The ends were cut back, 1 base at V and 9 bases at J, with 12 bases in the middle. CDR1 and CDR2 from the germline V gene are SGHTA and FQGNSA. This CDR3 is 13 amino acids long. CDR3 in amino acids: CASSLVGMGAQYF. CDR3 in DNA: TGTGCCAGCAGCTTAGTCGGTATGGGGGCCCAGTACTTC.

The CDR3 spells CASSRETSSYEQYF. CDR3 sequence (DNA): TGTGCCAGCTCCCGAGAGACCTCTTCCTACGAGCAGTACTTC. The rearrangement links TRBV18 to TRBJ2-7; D unclear. V was trimmed by 6 bases and J by 1 base, leaving 13 bases between them. CDR1 and CDR2 from the germline V gene are KGHSH and LQKENI. The CDR3 is made up of 14 amino acids.

This chain uses TRBV5-1 with TRBJ2-7; the match to TRBD1 covers 9 bases. The CDR3 extends over 15 amino acids. Trimming took 3 bases from V and 3 from J; bases not matched to a gene: 7. Germline values: CDR1 SGHRS, CDR2 YFSETQ. The CDR3 region is CASSWGDREDYEQYF. CDR3 bases: TGCGCCAGCAGCTGGGGGGACAGGGAGGACTACGAGCAGTACTTC. Complete variable domain (other parts from reference TRBV5-1 and TRBJ2-7): KAGVTQTPRYLIKTRGQQVTLSCSPISGHRSVSWYQQTPGQGLQFLFEYFSETQRNKGNFPGRFSGRQFSNSRSEMNVSTLELGDSALYLCASSWGDREDYEQYFGPGTRLTVT.

The genes are TRBV5-8 and TRBJ1-2; TRBD1 aligns across 7 bases. The V segment lost 0 bases and the J segment 1 base; nucleotides outside the gene matches: 0. The length of the CDR3 is 14 residues. Per germline, CDR1 SGHTS and CDR2 YDEGEE. CDR3 in DNA: TGTGCCAGCAGCTTGGGGGACAGTAACTATGGCTACACCTTC. Translating it yields CASSLGDSNYGYTF.

V is TRBV11-2 and J is TRBJ1-1, with TRBD1 as a possible D gene (5 bases). There are 14 residues in the CDR3. Looked up from germline, CDR1 is SGHAT and CDR2 is FQNNGV. V gave up 1 base and J gave up 4 bases, with 10 bases separating them. This CDR3 is CASSLVQGFTEAFF. The CDR3 DNA sequence: TGTGCCAGCAGCTTAGTCCAGGGTTTCACTGAAGCTTTCTTT.

The sample holds one count of this clone. The rearrangement uses TRBV27 and TRBJ1-1; possibly TRBD1 for D (6 bases). The V and J ends lost 2 bases and 4 bases respectively, with 14 bases between them. The CDR3 loop spans 15 amino acids. Germline V gene lookup returns CDR1 MNHEY and CDR2 SMNVEV (reference sequence). DNA for the CDR3: TGTGCCAGCAGTTTACCGGGGGCCCGGGGCACTGAAGCTTTCTTT. As protein: CASSLPGARGTEAFF.

The chain joins TRBV12-5 to TRBJ2-5; D remains ambiguous. V lost 6 bases, J lost 1 base, and 9 bases lay in between. The CDR3 is 13 residues long. CDR1 LGHNT and CDR2 FRNRAP come from the germline V gene. CDR3 bases: TGTGCTAGTGGCCCCGACGGCCAAGAGACCCAGTACTTC. Translation gives CASGPDGQETQYF.

The genes are TRBV5-4 and TRBJ1-4, with D possibly being TRBD1 (6 bases). V was trimmed by 4 bases and J by 8 bases, leaving 21 bases between them. This CDR3 is 16 amino acids long. Germline-derived CDR1 and CDR2 are SGHNT and YYREEE (reference sequence). The CDR3 loop is CASSPSSGAEGEKLFF. The CDR3 nucleotides are TGTGCCAGCAGCCCGTCTTCGGGGGCCGAAGGGGAAAAACTGTTTTTT.

The chain has TRBV5-1 and TRBJ1-1, with D unresolved. The CDR3 contains 15 residues. Germline values: CDR1 SGHRS, CDR2 YFSETQ. Trimming removed 3 bases at V and 0 bases at J, with 12 bases between. The CDR3 sequence is CASSSSSFMNTEAFF. The CDR3 DNA follows: TGCGCCAGCAGCTCCTCTTCATTCATGAACACTGAAGCTTTCTTT.

CDR3 region: CASSFGNQPQHF. CDR3 nucleotide sequence: TGTGCCAGCAGTTTTGGCAATCAGCCCCAGCATTTT. The V and J genes are TRBV6-1 and TRBJ1-5; D call uncertain. The germline V and J ends were trimmed by 5 bases and 2 bases, with 4 bases remaining between them. This CDR3 spans 12 amino acids. Germline CDR1 is MNHNS and CDR2 is SASEGT.

The CDR3 DNA is TGTGCCAGCAGTGAGATGGGGTCTGCGGCAGGAAAACTGTTTTTT. Translated: CASSEMGSAAGKLFF. This chain links TRBV6-1 with TRBJ1-4; D not resolved. CDR3 length: 15 residues. V was shortened by 3 bases and J by 10 bases, with 18 bases between the two germline ends. Germline CDR1 reads MNHNS; CDR2 reads SASEGT.

V and J are TRBV6-5 and TRBJ2-7; TRBD1 or TRBD2 may be the D gene (5 bases each). Germline lookup yields CDR1 MNHEY and CDR2 SVGAGI. The CDR3 runs to 13 residues. The ends were cut back, 6 bases at V and 8 bases at J, with 17 bases in the middle. The CDR3 sequence is CASSRSRDHQQYF. CDR3 nucleotides: TGTGCCAGCAGCCGAAGCCGGGACCACCAGCAGTACTTC.

J is TRBJ1-2 and V is TRBV5-6; no definite D call. V lost 2 bases and J lost 4, with 9 bases in between. The length of the CDR3 is 13 residues. Germline CDR1 reads SGHDT; CDR2 reads YYEEEE. In DNA form, the CDR3 reads TGTGCCAGCAGCTTACGGAAAATCTATGGCTACACCTTC. It yields the protein CASSLRKIYGYTF.

The chain carries TRBV5-6 and TRBJ1-2; D not resolved. Trimming cost V 2 bases and J 3 bases, with 11 bases left between them. The germline V gene has CDR1 SGHDT and CDR2 YYEEEE. CDR3 length: 14 amino acids. CDR3 protein: CASSFRSSDYGYTF. The CDR3 DNA sequence: TGTGCCAGCAGCTTCAGGAGCTCGGACTATGGCTACACCTTC.